Below are 9 T cell receptor beta chains sequenced from a single sample in a study of blood T cell repertoires in COVID-19. The protocol was immunoSEQ multiplex PCR, while the TCRdb copy is restricted to in-frame clones and leaves out a portion. The sample includes 65,000 to 80,000 clones, approximately 80% of them seen just once. The sample was peripheral blood. These receptors came from a man aged 50 to 60 with acute or convalescent COVID-19.

The chain employs TRBV4-1 and TRBJ2-7; maybe TRBD1 (6 bases). This CDR3 has 18 residues. Trimming removed 1 base from V and 3 bases from J, with 22 bases in between. CDR1 is MGHRA and CDR2 is YSYEKL in the germline V gene. The CDR3 DNA follows: TGCGCCAGCAGCCAAGTCCCGCTACTCAGGGGCCGGGGCTACGAGCAGTACTTC. It codes for CASSQVPLLRGRGYEQYF.

The chain has TRBV15 and TRBJ1-1; 11 positions match TRBD1. J gave up 4 bases and V 5 bases, and 3 bases lay outside the gene matches. In germline, CDR1 is LNHNV, CDR2 YYDKDF (reference sequence). The CDR3 runs to 14 residues. The CDR3 reads CATSPGQGVTEAFF. The CDR3, as DNA: TGTGCCACCAGCCCGGGACAGGGGGTCACTGAAGCTTTCTTT.

This chain uses TRBV5-4 with TRBJ1-2, with 7 bases matching TRBD1. Germline CDR1 is SGHNT and CDR2 is YYREEE (reference sequence). CDR3 length: 16 residues. J lost 4 bases, V lost 1 base, and 10 bases had no gene match. As DNA, the CDR3 is TGTGCCAGCAGCTTGTTTACGGGACAGACTCCCTATGGCTACACCTTC. Its protein product is CASSLFTGQTPYGYTF.

This sequence joins TRBV6-5 and TRBJ1-5; 9 bases fit TRBD1. CDR1 MNHEY and CDR2 SVGAGI come from the germline V gene. This CDR3 has 15 amino acids. After removal of 6 bases from V and 2 bases from J, the junction contained 5 bases not matched to a gene. CDR3 in DNA: TGTGCCAGCAGACAAACAGGGGGCGGCAATCAGCCCCAGCATTTT. Translation: CASRQTGGGNQPQHF.

This chain links TRBV5-1 with TRBJ2-1, with 8 nucleotides matching TRBD1. The germline gives CDR1 SGHRS, CDR2 YFSETQ. This CDR3 region has 15 residues. Trimming at V came to 0 bases and at J to 2 bases, leaving 1 base not matched to a gene. Here the CDR3 DNA reads TGCGCCAGCAGCTTGGGACAGGGGCCCTACAATGAGCAGTTCTTC. This codes for CASSLGQGPYNEQFF.

The DNA of the CDR3 is TGTGCCAGCCAGGGACAGGGCAATCAGCCCCAGCATTTT. This encodes CASQGQGNQPQHF. The rearrangement links TRBV19 to TRBJ1-5, with 8 bases matching TRBD1. CDR3 length equals 13 residues. The germline V gene encodes CDR1 LNHDA and CDR2 SQIVND (reference sequence). V lost 9 bases, J lost 2 bases, and 3 bases stayed unmatched.

The CDR3 DNA reads as TGTGCCAGCAGTCCCATCGCGGAGAACACTGAAGCTTTCTTT. As protein: CASSPIAENTEAFF. The chain links TRBV9 to TRBJ1-1; D is unclear. The germline gives CDR1 SGDLS, CDR2 YYNGEE. Trimming pared 5 bases from V and 1 base from J, leaving 12 bases between. This CDR3 region has 14 residues. The variable domain in full, with the rest retrieved from reference TRBV9 and TRBJ1-1, is DSGVTQTPKHLITATGQRVTLRCSPRSGDLSVYWYQQSLDQGLQFLIQYYNGEERAKGNILERFSAQQFPDLHSELNLSSLELGDSALYFCASSPIAENTEAFFGQGTRLTVV.

The rearrangement uses TRBV2 and TRBJ2-1, with 8 bases lining up with TRBD1. J was trimmed by 5 bases and V by 2 bases; bases with no gene match: 11. Germline CDR1 is SNHLY and CDR2 is FYNNEI. The CDR3 extends over 17 amino acids. In DNA form, the CDR3 reads TGTGCCAGCAGTGAAAGCTTATGGGGACAGGAAAACAATGAGCAGTTCTTC. Its translation: CASSESLWGQENNEQFF.

The gene calls are TRBV19 and TRBJ1-2; weak D call: TRBD1 (5 bases). V dropped 7 bases and J dropped 8 bases, with 17 bases sitting between them. The V gene's germline CDR1 is LNHDA and CDR2 SQIVND (reference sequence). The CDR3 has 13 residues. The CDR3 here is CASKGLQRNGYTF. In DNA, the CDR3 is TGTGCCAGTAAGGGGCTCCAACGGAACGGCTACACCTTC.